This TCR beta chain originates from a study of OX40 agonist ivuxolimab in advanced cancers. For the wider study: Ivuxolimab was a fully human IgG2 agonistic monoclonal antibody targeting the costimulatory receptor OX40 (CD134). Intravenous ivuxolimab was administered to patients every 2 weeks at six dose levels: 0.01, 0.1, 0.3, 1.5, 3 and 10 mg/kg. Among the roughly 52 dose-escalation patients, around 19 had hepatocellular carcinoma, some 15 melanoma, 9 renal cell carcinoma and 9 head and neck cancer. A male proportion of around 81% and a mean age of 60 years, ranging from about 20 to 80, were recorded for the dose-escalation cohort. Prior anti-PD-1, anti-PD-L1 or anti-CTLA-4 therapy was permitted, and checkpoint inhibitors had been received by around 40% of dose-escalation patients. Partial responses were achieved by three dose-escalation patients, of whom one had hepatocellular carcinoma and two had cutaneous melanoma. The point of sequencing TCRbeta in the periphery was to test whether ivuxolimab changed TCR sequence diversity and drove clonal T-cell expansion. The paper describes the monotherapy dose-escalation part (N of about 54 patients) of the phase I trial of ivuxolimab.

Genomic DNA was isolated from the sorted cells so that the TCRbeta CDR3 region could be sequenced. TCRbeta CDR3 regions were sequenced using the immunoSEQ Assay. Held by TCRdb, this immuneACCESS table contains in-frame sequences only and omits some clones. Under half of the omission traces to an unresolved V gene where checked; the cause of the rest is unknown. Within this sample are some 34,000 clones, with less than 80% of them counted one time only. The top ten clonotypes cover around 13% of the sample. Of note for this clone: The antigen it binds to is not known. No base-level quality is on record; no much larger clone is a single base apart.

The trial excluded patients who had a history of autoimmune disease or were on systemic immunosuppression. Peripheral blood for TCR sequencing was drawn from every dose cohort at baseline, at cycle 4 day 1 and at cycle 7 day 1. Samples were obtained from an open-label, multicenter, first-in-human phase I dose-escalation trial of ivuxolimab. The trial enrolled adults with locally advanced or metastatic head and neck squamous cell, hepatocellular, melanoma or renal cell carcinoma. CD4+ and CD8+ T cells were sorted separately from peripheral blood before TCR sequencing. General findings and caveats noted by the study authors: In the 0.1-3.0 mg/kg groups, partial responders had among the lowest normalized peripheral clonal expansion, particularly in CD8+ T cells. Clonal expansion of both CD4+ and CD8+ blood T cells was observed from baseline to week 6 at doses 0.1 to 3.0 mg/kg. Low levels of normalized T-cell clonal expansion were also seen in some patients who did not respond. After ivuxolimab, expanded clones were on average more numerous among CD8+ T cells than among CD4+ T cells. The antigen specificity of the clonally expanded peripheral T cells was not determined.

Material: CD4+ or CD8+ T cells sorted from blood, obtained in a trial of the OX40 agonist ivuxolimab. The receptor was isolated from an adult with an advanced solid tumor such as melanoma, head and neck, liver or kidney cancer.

The CDR3 reads CASSLLGTYNEQFF. In nucleotide form, the sequence is TGTGCCAGCAGTCTCCTTGGGACCTACAATGAGCAGTTCTTC. Recombination connected TRBV28 to TRBJ2-1; the D gene is not confidently resolved. V is reduced by 5 bases and J by 2 bases, leaving a spacing of 10 bases between them. The germline V gene supplies CDR1 MDHEN and CDR2 SYDVKM. The CDR3 contains 14 residues, cysteine and phenylalanine counted. CDR3 DNA is the only sequence kept; it has 42 bases, read in frame from the first base.